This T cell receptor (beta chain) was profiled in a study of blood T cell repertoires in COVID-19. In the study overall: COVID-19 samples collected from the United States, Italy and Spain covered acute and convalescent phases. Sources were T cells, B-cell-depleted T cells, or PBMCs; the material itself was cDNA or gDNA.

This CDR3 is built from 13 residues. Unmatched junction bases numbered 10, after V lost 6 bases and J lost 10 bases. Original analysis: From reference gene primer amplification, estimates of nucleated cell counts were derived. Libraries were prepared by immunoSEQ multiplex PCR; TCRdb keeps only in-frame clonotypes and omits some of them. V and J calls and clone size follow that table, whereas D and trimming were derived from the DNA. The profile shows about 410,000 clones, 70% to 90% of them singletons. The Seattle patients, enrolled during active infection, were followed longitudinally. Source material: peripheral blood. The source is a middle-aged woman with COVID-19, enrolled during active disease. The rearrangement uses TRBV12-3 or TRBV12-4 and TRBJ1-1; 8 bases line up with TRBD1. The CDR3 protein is CASRAQGARLAFF. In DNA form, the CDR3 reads TGTGCCAGCAGGGCCCAGGGGGCCAGGTTAGCTTTCTTT.